Here is one T cell receptor (beta chain) with its context. In the study's own analysis: Using reference gene primer amplification, nucleated cell counts were estimated. TCRdb keeps only in-frame clones here, not all; method: immunoSEQ multiplex PCR. D and trimming were read from the DNA, whereas the V and J calls and clone size are those reported in that table. The sample records approximately 160,000 clones, 80% to 85% being singletons. The sample is drawn from a study of blood T cell repertoires in COVID-19. For the study at large: COVID-19 samples, acute and convalescent, were from the United States, Italy and Spain. Sample material is recorded as cDNA or gDNA derived from T cells, B-cell-depleted T cells, or PBMCs.

The sample taken for sequencing was peripheral blood. The sequence was collected from an older woman with acute or convalescent COVID-19.

The CDR3 spells CAREFSGANVLTF. In nucleotides, the CDR3 is TGTGCCAGGGAGTTCTCTGGGGCCAACGTCCTGACTTTC. The V and J genes are TRBV7-2 and TRBJ2-6; D is unresolved. The CDR3 loop spans 13 amino acids. Per the germline V gene, CDR1 is SGHTA and CDR2 is FQGNSA. Trimming stripped 9 bases from V and 0 bases from J, with 6 bases between.